Listed below are T cell receptor beta chains from one sample, sequenced in a study of T cells in localized non-small cell lung cancer. The method was immunoSEQ multiplex PCR; TCRdb's version includes in-frame clones alone and lacks a portion of them. The sample contains 25,000 to 30,000 clones, roughly 90% of which appear only once. Sample: peripheral blood, taken before any cancer treatment. The receptors stem from a woman aged 18 to 55 with stage I lung adenocarcinoma. CDR3s include the opening cysteine and the closing phenylalanine or tryptophan. Fields, in order: D gene, V gene, J gene, clone size, CDR3 protein, CDR3 DNA. D genes are given only for firm matches. Clone size is given for some rows only: seen once, a few or many times, or a class if the clone is expanded.

NA	TRBV13	TRBJ2-7	NA	CASSPEGGTGPSEQYF	TGTGCCAGCAGCCCAGAGGGGGGGACGGGGCCCAGCGAGCAGTACTTC
NA	TRBV19	TRBJ1-2	NA	CATRAPRGGYTF	TGTGCCACCCGGGCGCCCCGGGGAGGCTACACCTTC
NA	TRBV30	TRBJ1-1	NA	CAERRKGLMNTEAFF	TGTGCCGAAAGGCGGAAAGGTCTCATGAACACTGAAGCTTTCTTT
NA	TRBV19	TRBJ2-6	NA	CASSQDGTSGANVLTF	TGTGCCAGTAGTCAGGACGGAACCTCTGGGGCCAACGTCCTGACTTTC
NA	TRBV7-9	TRBJ1-4	once	CASSLAQSREDEKLFF	TGTGCCAGCAGCTTAGCGCAATCCAGGGAAGATGAAAAACTGTTTTTT
TRBD2	TRBV7-2	TRBJ2-7	NA	CASSLSSGSIYEQYF	TGTGCCAGCAGCTTATCTAGCGGGAGTATATACGAGCAGTACTTC
TRBD2	TRBV9	TRBJ2-1	NA	CASSGGLAGGPHEQFF	TGTGCCAGCAGCGGGGGACTAGCGGGAGGGCCCCATGAGCAGTTCTTC
NA	TRBV6-1	TRBJ1-6	NA	CASSVYDGGSSYNSPLHF	TGTGCCAGCAGTGTATACGACGGGGGGAGCTCCTATAATTCACCCCTCCACTTT
TRBD2	TRBV5-6	TRBJ2-2	NA	CASSSLLAGGPPGELFF	TGTGCCAGCAGCTCCCTGCTAGCGGGAGGGCCTCCCGGGGAGCTGTTTTTT
NA	TRBV11-2	TRBJ1-3	once	CASSLGNTIYF	TGTGCCAGCAGCTTAGGAAACACCATATATTTT
TRBD1	TRBV5-1	TRBJ2-7	NA	CASSLGFGQGFYEQYF	TGCGCCAGCAGCTTGGGTTTTGGACAGGGTTTCTACGAGCAGTACTTC
NA	TRBV30	TRBJ2-7	NA	CAWSLGYEQYF	TGTGCCTGGTCCCTGGGATACGAGCAGTACTTC
NA	TRBV5-6	TRBJ1-4	NA	CASTEGEKLFF	TGTGCCAGCACGGAAGGGGAAAAACTGTTTTTT
TRBD2	TRBV5-4	TRBJ2-1	NA	CASSPGTRINEQFF	TGTGCCAGCAGCCCCGGGACTAGGATCAATGAGCAGTTCTTC
NA	TRBV6-1	TRBJ1-2	NA	CASSQRGYGYTF	TGTGCCAGCAGTCAAAGGGGGTACGGCTACACCTTC